The 15 T cell receptor beta chains presented below share a single source sample, sequenced in a study of vaccination and CD4 T cells after COVID-19. Treatment of the sample: approximately nine-day PBMC culture with coronavirus spike peptide pools or control peptides (ViraFEST assay). The Oncomine TCR Beta short-read assay was what sequenced the DNA obtained from cultured CD4+ T cells. TCRdb itself ran the PCR reads through MiXCR, one entry per CDR3 protein. Among fewer than 15,000 distinct CDR3 sequences listed, 25% to 35% were seen once. Antigens of these TCRs are unknown. The sample was cultured CD4+ T cells from blood. Source of these receptors: a human donor with COVID-19.

The genes are TRBV19 and TRBJ2-1; D unclear. CDR3 size: 11 residues. V was clipped by 3 bases and J by 9 bases, with 6 bases between them. Germline V gene sequence: CDR1 LNHDA, CDR2 SQIVND (reference sequence). This CDR3 reads CASSIRVEQFF. As DNA, the CDR3 is TGTGCCAGTAGTATTAGAGTTGAGCAGTTCTTC.

V and J are TRBV24-1 and TRBJ2-1; TRBD1 is a possible D gene (8 bases). Trimming stripped 5 bases from V and 8 bases from J, with 27 bases between. In germline, CDR1 is KGHDR, CDR2 SFDVKD. This CDR3 contains 18 residues. The CDR3 here is CATSGGGSRGPTEDEQFF. DNA for the CDR3: TGTGCCACCAGTGGGGGGGGTAGCAGGGGGCCTACCGAGGATGAGCAGTTCTTC.

Notes on this clonotype: The junction and the germline gene differ at one end; a read error may be behind it. This chain connects TRBV7-2 to TRBJ1-1, with 8 bases matching TRBD1. Germline CDR1 SGHTA, CDR2 FQGNSA. CDR3 length equals 16 residues. CDR3 nucleotides: TGTGCCAGCAGCTTGCGGACAGGGCGAAGAGGCACTGAACCTTTCTTT. Its protein product is CASSLRTGRRGTEPFF.

The rearrangement links TRBV7-9 to TRBJ1-1, with TRBD1 matching 11 bases. V lost 4 bases to trimming and J lost 3 bases; unmatched junction nucleotides: 1. The germline CDR1 and CDR2 sequences are SEHNR and FQNEAQ (reference sequence). The CDR3 runs 14 residues. The CDR3 DNA follows: TGTGCCAGCAGCTCGGGACAGGGGGACACTGAAGCTTTCTTT. This codes for CASSSGQGDTEAFF.

This clonotype was counted a few times. The V gene is TRBV7-2, the J gene TRBJ2-4; the D is unclear. V was shortened by 5 bases and J by 0 bases, with 8 bases between the two germline ends. From germline, CDR1 is SGHTA and CDR2 FQGNSA. The CDR3 extends over 14 amino acids. Written as DNA, the CDR3 is TGTGCCAGCAGCGCGCAGCTAGCCAAAAACATTCAGTACTTC. Translated, it gives CASSAQLAKNIQYF.

The V call is TRBV27, the J call TRBJ1-6; D not resolved. The V end lost 2 bases, the J end lost 13 bases, and 12 bases lay between the germline ends. This CDR3 has 13 residues. In germline, CDR1 is MNHEY, CDR2 SMNVEV (reference sequence). The CDR3 DNA reads as TGTGCCAGCAGTTTAGGGCGATGGCGTCCCCTCCACTTT. Its translation is CASSLGRWRPLHF.

V gene TRBV5-4 combines with J gene TRBJ1-2, with TRBD1 matching 12 bases. V was pared by 0 bases and J by 7 bases, with 1 base of the junction left unmatched. CDR1 and CDR2 (germline): SGHNT, YYREEE (reference sequence). This CDR3 is built from 14 residues. CDR3: CASSLGDRGPGYTF. CDR3 in DNA: TGTGCCAGCAGCTTGGGGGACAGGGGGCCTGGCTACACCTTC.

This clonotype was seen a handful of times. The rearrangement uses TRBV7-2 and TRBJ2-1, with D possibly being TRBD2 (5 bases). Per germline, CDR1 SGHTA and CDR2 FQGNSA. The CDR3 is made up of 16 amino acids. V was clipped by 0 bases and J by 2 bases, with 11 bases between them. CDR3 residues: CASSLALAPTYNEQFF. In DNA form, the CDR3 reads TGTGCCAGCAGCTTAGCCCTAGCTCCCACCTACAATGAGCAGTTCTTC. The full variable domain, with the rest looked up from reference TRBV7-2 and TRBJ2-1, is GAGVSQSPSNKVTEKGKDVELRCDPISGHTALYWYRQSLGQGLEFLIYFQGNSAPDKSGLPSDRFSAERTGGSVSTLTIQRTQQEDSAVYLCASSLALAPTYNEQFFGPGTRLTVL.

This clonotype turned up a few times. The rearrangement uses TRBV7-2 and TRBJ2-2, with TRBD2 identical over 8 bases. The CDR3 extends over 16 amino acids. J gave up 2 bases and V 4 bases, and 6 bases lay outside the gene matches. CDR1 and CDR2 from the germline V gene are SGHTA and FQGNSA. The CDR3 region is CASSSVGGGNTGELFF. As DNA, the CDR3 is TGTGCCAGCAGCTCCGTCGGGGGGGGTAACACCGGGGAGCTGTTTTTT.

This rearrangement joins TRBV5-8 to TRBJ2-3; 13 positions match TRBD2. The CDR3 has 19 residues. V was clipped by 4 bases and J by 0 bases; unmatched bases: 11. Germline V gene lookup returns CDR1 SGHTS and CDR2 YDEGEE. CDR3 in DNA: TGTGCCAGCAGCCCTGGACTAGCGGGGGACATGATCAGCACAGATACGCAGTATTTT. This sequence encodes CASSPGLAGDMISTDTQYF.

The V and J genes are TRBV7-9 and TRBJ1-4; 7 nucleotides align to TRBD1. The CDR3 is 16 amino acids. Germline CDR1 reads SEHNR; CDR2 reads FQNEAQ (reference sequence). The junction had 9 bases not matched to a gene; V was cut back by 5 bases and J by 3 bases. CDR3 protein: CASSQQGGGANEKLFF. The CDR3 bases are TGTGCCAGCAGCCAGCAGGGGGGGGGTGCTAATGAAAAACTGTTTTTT. The full variable domain, completed using reference TRBV7-9 and TRBJ1-4, is DTGVSQNPRHKITKRGQNVTFRCDPISEHNRLYWYRQTLGQGPEFLTYFQNEAQLEKSRLLSDRFSAERPKGSFSTLEIQRTEQGDSAMYLCASSQQGGGANEKLFFGSGTQLSVL.

This clonotype was found a few times. The rearrangement uses TRBV2 and TRBJ2-3, with TRBD2 matching over 7 bases. V lost 2 bases, J lost 1 base, and 3 bases stayed unmatched. Germline V gene data show CDR1 as SNHLY and CDR2 as FYNNEI. The CDR3 has 15 amino acids. The CDR3 region is CASSELLAGTDTQYF. The CDR3 DNA reads as TGTGCCAGCAGTGAACTCCTAGCGGGCACAGATACGCAGTATTTT.

This clonotype was seen more than once but under ten times. The CDR3 DNA reads as TGTGCCAGCAAATGGGAAGACAGCATGAACACTGAAGCTTTCTTT. It yields the protein CASKWEDSMNTEAFF. This chain uses TRBV6-4 with TRBJ1-1; tentative D call: TRBD1 (5 bases). CDR1 is MRHNA and CDR2 is SNTAGT in the germline V gene. There are 15 residues in the CDR3. Trimming pared 7 bases from V and 0 bases from J, leaving 15 bases between.

The chain couples TRBV27 to TRBJ2-4; unclear D gene. V lost 4 bases to trimming and J lost 6 bases, with 1 base between them. CDR1 is MNHEY, CDR2 SMNVEV, per germline (reference sequence). The CDR3 totals 10 residues. The CDR3 loop is CASSSNIQYF. In DNA form, the CDR3 reads TGTGCCAGCAGTTCAAACATTCAGTACTTC.

There are a few counts of this clonotype. This chain links TRBV7-3 with TRBJ2-5; either TRBD1 or TRBD2 may supply D (6 bases each). CDR3 length equals 14 residues. V lost 3 bases to trimming and J lost 7 bases, with 15 bases between them. CDR1 is SGHTA and CDR2 is FQGTGA in the germline V gene. The CDR3 sequence: CASSFGTLQGTQYF. CDR3 coding DNA: TGTGCCAGCAGCTTTGGGACTCTACAGGGGACCCAGTACTTC. Complete variable domain (other parts from reference TRBV7-3 and TRBJ2-5): GAGVSQTPSNKVTEKGKYVELRCDPISGHTALYWYRQSLGQGPEFLIYFQGTGAADDSGLPNDRFFAVRPEGSVSTLKIQRTERGDSAVYLCASSFGTLQGTQYFGPGTRLLVL.